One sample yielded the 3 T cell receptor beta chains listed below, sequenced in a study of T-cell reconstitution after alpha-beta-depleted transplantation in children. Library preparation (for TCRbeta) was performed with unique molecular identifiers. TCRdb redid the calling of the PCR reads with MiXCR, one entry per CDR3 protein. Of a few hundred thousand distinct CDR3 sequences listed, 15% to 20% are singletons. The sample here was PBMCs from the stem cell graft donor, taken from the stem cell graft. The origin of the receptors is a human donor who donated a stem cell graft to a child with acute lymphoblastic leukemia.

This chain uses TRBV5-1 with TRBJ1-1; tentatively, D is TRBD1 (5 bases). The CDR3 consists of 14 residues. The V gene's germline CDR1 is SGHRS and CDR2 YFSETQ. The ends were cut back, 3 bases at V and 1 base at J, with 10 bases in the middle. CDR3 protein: CASSSGAQNTEAFF. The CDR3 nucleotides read TGCGCCAGCAGCTCCGGGGCCCAGAACACTGAAGCTTTCTTT. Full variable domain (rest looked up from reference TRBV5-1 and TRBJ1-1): KAGVTQTPRYLIKTRGQQVTLSCSPISGHRSVSWYQQTPGQGLQFLFEYFSETQRNKGNFPGRFSGRQFSNSRSEMNVSTLELGDSALYLCASSSGAQNTEAFFGQGTRLTVV.

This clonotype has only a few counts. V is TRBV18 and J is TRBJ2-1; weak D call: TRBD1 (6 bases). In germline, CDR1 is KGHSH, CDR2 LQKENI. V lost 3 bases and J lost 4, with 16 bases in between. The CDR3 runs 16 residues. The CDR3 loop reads CASSPVRDGQYNEQFF. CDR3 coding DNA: TGTGCCAGCTCACCGGTCCGGGACGGACAGTACAATGAGCAGTTCTTC.

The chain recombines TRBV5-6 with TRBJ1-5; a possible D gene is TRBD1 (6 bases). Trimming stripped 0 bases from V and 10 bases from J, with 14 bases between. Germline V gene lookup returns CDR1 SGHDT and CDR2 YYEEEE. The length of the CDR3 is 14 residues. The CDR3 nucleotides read TGTGCCAGCAGCTTGGCCATCGGGGGCAGACCCCAGCATTTT. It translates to CASSLAIGGRPQHF.